These 8 T cell receptor beta chains originate from one sample sequenced in a study of blood T cell repertoires in COVID-19. Generated by immunoSEQ multiplex PCR, the TCRdb table keeps only in-frame clones and is missing some. The table has more than 65,000 clones, roughly 73% seen once. The sample comprised peripheral blood. The origin of the receptors is a human donor in a cohort sampled during active COVID-19.

The sample holds a few counts of this clone. The chain has TRBV27 and TRBJ1-1, with a tentative D call TRBD1 (6 bases). This CDR3 is 13 amino acids long. V was shortened by 7 bases and J by 5 bases, with 14 bases between the two germline ends. Germline values: CDR1 MNHEY, CDR2 SMNVEV (reference sequence). The CDR3 region has the DNA TGTGCCAGCACCCAGGGGCGCGGGACTGAAGCTTTCTTT. It translates to CASTQGRGTEAFF.

The chain recombines TRBV14 with TRBJ2-7; perhaps TRBD2 as D (5 bases). V was cut by 0 bases and J by 5 bases, with 8 bases left in between. CDR1 SGHDN and CDR2 FVKESK come from the germline V gene. The CDR3 extends over 13 amino acids. In nucleotides, the CDR3 is TGTGCCAGCAGCCAAGAAGGAGGCGACGAGCAGTACTTC. The encoded protein is CASSQEGGDEQYF. Supplemented by reference TRBV14 and TRBJ2-7, the full variable domain reads EAGVTQFPSHSVIEKGQTVTLRCDPISGHDNLYWYRRVMGKEIKFLLHFVKESKQDESGMPNNRFLAERTGGTYSTLKVQPAELEDSGVYFCASSQEGGDEQYFGPGTRLTVT.

The chain employs TRBV7-8 and TRBJ2-5, with a possible D match to TRBD2 (5 bases). Germline assignment: CDR1 SGHVS and CDR2 FQNEAQ. V was clipped by 1 base and J by 5 bases, with 17 bases between them. This CDR3 has 16 residues. CDR3 sequence reads: CASSLVVTVGDETQYF. The CDR3 DNA follows: TGTGCCAGCAGCTTAGTGGTGACGGTCGGGGATGAGACCCAGTACTTC.

The V gene is TRBV5-1, the J gene TRBJ2-3, with a tentative D call TRBD2 (6 bases). This CDR3 contains 14 residues. CDR1 and CDR2 (germline): SGHRS, YFSETQ. V gave up 7 bases and J gave up 2 bases, with 14 bases separating them. In nucleotides, the CDR3 is TGCGCCAGCGGAGGGGCGATTCACACAGATACGCAGTATTTT. It translates to CASGGAIHTDTQYF.

The chain links TRBV5-4 to TRBJ2-5; 7 nucleotides line up with TRBD1. Per the germline V gene, CDR1 is SGHNT and CDR2 is YYREEE (reference sequence). The CDR3 runs 15 residues. V shed 2 bases and J 1 base; nucleotides not matched to a gene: 5. In DNA form, the CDR3 reads TGTGCCAGCAGCTTCGACAGGGTCCCCCAAGAGACCCAGTACTTC. Encoded protein: CASSFDRVPQETQYF.

In its sample, this clone was seen a few times. The chain links TRBV11-3 to TRBJ2-3, with 8 bases that match TRBD2. Germline CDR1 is SGHNT and CDR2 is YENEEA. Losses at the gene ends were 1 base for V and 5 bases for J; bases not matched to a gene: 2. The CDR3 runs 14 residues. The CDR3 spells CASSLGGLEDTQYF. The CDR3 coding sequence is TGTGCCAGCAGCTTAGGGGGACTAGAAGATACGCAGTATTTT. The whole variable domain, filled in from reference TRBV11-3 and TRBJ2-3, reads EAGVVQSPRYKIIEKKQPVAFWCNPISGHNTLYWYLQNLGQGPELLIRYENEEAVDDSQLPKDRFSAERLKGVDSTLKIQPAELGDSAVYLCASSLGGLEDTQYFGPGTRLTVL.

The rearrangement joins TRBV28 to TRBJ1-5, with no clear D. Trimming removed 7 bases at V and 1 base at J, with 8 bases between. The CDR3 is 13 residues long. Germline loops: CDR1 MDHEN, CDR2 SYDVKM. The CDR3 is CASNTRSNQPQHF. The CDR3 DNA reads as TGTGCCAGCAACACGAGGAGCAATCAGCCCCAGCATTTT. The variable domain in full, completed from reference TRBV28 and TRBJ1-5, reads DVKVTQSSRYLVKRTGEKVFLECVQDMDHENMFWYRQDPGLGLRLIYFSYDVKMKEKGDIPEGYSVSREKKERFSLILESASTNQTSMYLCASNTRSNQPQHFGDGTRLSIL.

The V gene is TRBV5-4, the J gene TRBJ1-1; 8 bases map to TRBD1. There are 14 residues in the CDR3. Trimming cost V 4 bases and J 1 base; bases outside gene matches: 3. From germline, CDR1 is SGHNT and CDR2 YYREEE (reference sequence). In DNA, the CDR3 is TGTGCCAGCAGCCTACAGGGGGGGAACACTGAAGCTTTCTTT. Translated: CASSLQGGNTEAFF.